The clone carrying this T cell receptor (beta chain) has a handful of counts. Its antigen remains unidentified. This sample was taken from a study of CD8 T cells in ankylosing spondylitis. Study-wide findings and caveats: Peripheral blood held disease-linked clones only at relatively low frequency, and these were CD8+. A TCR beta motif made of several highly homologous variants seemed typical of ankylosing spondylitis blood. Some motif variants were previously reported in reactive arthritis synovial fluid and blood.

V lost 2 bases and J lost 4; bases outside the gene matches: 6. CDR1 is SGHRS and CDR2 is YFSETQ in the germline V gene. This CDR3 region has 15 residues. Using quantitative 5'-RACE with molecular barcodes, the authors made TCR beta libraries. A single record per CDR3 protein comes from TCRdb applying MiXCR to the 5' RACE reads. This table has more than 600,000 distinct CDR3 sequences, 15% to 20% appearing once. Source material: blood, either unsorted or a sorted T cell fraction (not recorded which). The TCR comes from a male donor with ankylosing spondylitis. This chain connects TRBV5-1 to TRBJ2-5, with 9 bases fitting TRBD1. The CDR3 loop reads CASSFGDRVGETQYF. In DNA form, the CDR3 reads TGCGCCAGCAGCTTCGGGGACAGGGTCGGAGAGACCCAGTACTTC.